The text below deals with one T cell receptor beta chain. The source of the sample is a study of cytomegalovirus exposure and HLA in healthy donors. PCR involved 60 Vbeta and 13 Jbeta primers. The method was immunoSEQ multiplex PCR; TCRdb's version includes in-frame clones alone and lacks a portion of them. This repertoire comprises roughly 60,000 clones; its ten largest clones make up approximately 2%. The sequence derives from a woman between 18 and 29 years old in good health and CMV-seronegative. Sequencing used PBMCs.

The CDR3 coding sequence is TGTGCCTGGGACGATCAAGGGGAGCCCCAGCATTTT. Protein: CAWDDQGEPQHF. This chain joins TRBV30 and TRBJ1-5, with D tentatively TRBD1 (5 bases). V was shortened by 5 bases and J by 8 bases, with 13 bases between the two germline ends. This CDR3 has 12 amino acids. Germline CDR1 reads GTSNPN; CDR2 reads SVGIG (reference sequence).